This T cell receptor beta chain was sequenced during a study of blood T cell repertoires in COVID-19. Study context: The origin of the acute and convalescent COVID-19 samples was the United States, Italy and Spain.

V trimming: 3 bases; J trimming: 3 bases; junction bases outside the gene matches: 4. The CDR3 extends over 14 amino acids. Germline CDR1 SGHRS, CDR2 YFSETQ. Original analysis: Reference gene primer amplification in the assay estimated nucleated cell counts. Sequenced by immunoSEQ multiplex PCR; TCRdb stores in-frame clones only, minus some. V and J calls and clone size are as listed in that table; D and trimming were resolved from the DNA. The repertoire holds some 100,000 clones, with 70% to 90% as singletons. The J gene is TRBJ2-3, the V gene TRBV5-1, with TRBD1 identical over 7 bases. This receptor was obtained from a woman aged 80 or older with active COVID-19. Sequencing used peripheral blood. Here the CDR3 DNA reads TGCGCCAGCAGCTCGGGACAGCTTACAGATACGCAGTATTTT. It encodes CASSSGQLTDTQYF. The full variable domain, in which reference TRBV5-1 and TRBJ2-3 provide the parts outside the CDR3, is KAGVTQTPRYLIKTRGQQVTLSCSPISGHRSVSWYQQTPGQGLQFLFEYFSETQRNKGNFPGRFSGRQFSNSRSEMNVSTLELGDSALYLCASSSGQLTDTQYFGPGTRLTVL.